The 26 T cell receptor beta chains reported below all come from one sample, sequenced in a study of post-analysis software for immune sequencing data. Included in the TCR beta cDNA libraries were unique molecular identifiers. TCRdb re-called the PCR reads through MiXCR, storing one row per CDR3 protein. The table shows roughly 400,000 distinct CDR3 sequences, with about 40% occurring only once. Their target antigens are unknown. Study-wide results and caveats: Five TRBV segments occurring more often in patients than controls included TRBV5-6, TRBV5-1 and TRBV20-1.

Input material: blood. All receptors come from a girl aged 2-10 years with multiple sclerosis.

The genes are TRBV12-3 or TRBV12-4 and TRBJ1-5; TRBD1 might be the D (5 bases). CDR3 length: 15 residues. Trimming stripped 2 bases from V and 1 base from J, with 9 bases between. Here the CDR3 reads CASSLQGVSNQPQHF. DNA for the CDR3: TGTGCCAGCAGTTTACAGGGCGTCAGCAATCAGCCCCAGCATTTT.

This clonotype was seen only a few times. The CDR3 DNA reads TGCAGTGCTAGAGTCGGACAAGAGACCCAGTACTTC. As protein: CSARVGQETQYF. The chain has TRBV20-1 and TRBJ2-5; D unresolved. In germline, CDR1 is DFQATT, CDR2 SNEGSKA (reference sequence). The ends were cut back, 1 base at V and 2 bases at J, with 5 bases in the middle. The CDR3 sequence is 12 residues long.

This clonotype was detected a few times. The chain uses TRBV20-1 and TRBJ2-3; D perhaps matches TRBD2 (5 bases). CDR3 length: 15 amino acids. Germline V gene lookup returns CDR1 DFQATT and CDR2 SNEGSKA (reference sequence). With 5 bases removed from V and 9 bases from J, the gap between germline ends came to 24 bases. As DNA, the CDR3 is TGCAGTGCTGCCCCAAGGAGCGGAGGCCGTGCAACGCAGTATTTT. Translating gives CSAAPRSGGRATQYF.

This clonotype has more than one count but fewer than ten. V usage is TRBV6-2 or TRBV6-3 and J usage is TRBJ2-7, with D possibly called TRBD1 or TRBD2 (5 bases each). The CDR3 consists of 12 residues. The V end lost 7 bases, the J end lost 3 bases, and 10 bases lay between the germline ends. Germline V CDR1 and CDR2: MNHEY, SVGEGT. The CDR3 protein is CASMMGRYEQYF. In DNA, the CDR3 is TGTGCCAGCATGATGGGACGCTACGAGCAGTACTTC.

The genes are TRBV6-5 and TRBJ2-1; D not resolved. V was shortened by 4 bases and J by 4 bases, with 11 bases between the two germline ends. CDR3 length: 14 residues. The germline V gene encodes CDR1 MNHEY and CDR2 SVGAGI. CDR3 DNA: TGTGCCAGCAGTTCAACGGACGGATACAATGAGCAGTTCTTC. Translating it yields CASSSTDGYNEQFF.

The V call is TRBV5-1, the J call TRBJ1-1; 11 bases map to TRBD1. This CDR3 has 14 amino acids. Germline CDR1 and CDR2: SGHRS and YFSETQ. The V and J ends lost 4 bases and 8 bases, in that order; junction bases with no gene match: 7. The CDR3 sequence: CASSHGQGAIEAFF. The CDR3 nucleotides read TGCGCCAGCAGCCATGGACAGGGGGCAATCGAAGCTTTCTTT.

The chain recombines TRBV2 with TRBJ1-1; D remains unclear. V shed 6 bases and J shed 11 bases, with 13 bases lying between them. Germline CDR1 SNHLY, CDR2 FYNNEI. This CDR3 spans 11 amino acids. The chain's CDR3 is CASRSDGPAFF. The CDR3 region has the DNA TGTGCCAGCAGGTCCGATGGGCCGGCTTTCTTT.

The chain recombines TRBV4-1 with TRBJ2-1; 14 nucleotides line up with TRBD2. The CDR3 runs to 18 residues. Per the germline V gene, CDR1 is MGHRA and CDR2 is YSYEKL. V lost 0 bases to trimming and J lost 6 bases; unmatched junction nucleotides: 7. The CDR3 is CASSQEVSGLAGANEQFF. CDR3 DNA: TGCGCCAGCAGCCAAGAAGTCTCGGGACTAGCGGGAGCCAATGAGCAGTTCTTC.

In its sample, this clonotype was seen a few times. The chain employs TRBV12-3 or TRBV12-4 and TRBJ2-3; 9 positions match TRBD2. Trimming at V came to 3 bases and at J to 2 bases, leaving 6 bases not matched to a gene. CDR3 length equals 16 residues. The CDR3: CASSFILAGNTDTQYF. In DNA, the CDR3 is TGTGCCAGCAGTTTTATCCTAGCGGGGAACACAGATACGCAGTATTTT.

This clonotype was detected a few times. V and J are TRBV5-4 and TRBJ2-1; a weak D match, TRBD2 (6 bases). CDR1 and CDR2 (germline): SGHNT, YYREEE (reference sequence). This CDR3 region has 14 residues. V lost 2 bases and J lost 5, with 11 bases in between. The CDR3 loop is CASSFWGGNNEQFF. Here the CDR3 DNA reads TGTGCCAGCAGCTTTTGGGGCGGGAACAATGAGCAGTTCTTC.

Written as DNA, the CDR3 is TGTGCCAGCAGTTACGAGGGAGGCGAGCAGTACTTC. The encoded protein is CASSYEGGEQYF. This sequence joins TRBV6-5 and TRBJ2-7, with D perhaps TRBD2 (6 bases). Germline V gene lookup returns CDR1 MNHEY and CDR2 SVGAGI. V shed 2 bases and J shed 6 bases, with 8 bases lying between them. The CDR3 covers 12 residues.

The genes are TRBV15 and TRBJ1-2, with 9 nucleotides matching TRBD1. The CDR3 has 15 residues. V shed 1 base and J 7 bases; nucleotides not matched to a gene: 7. CDR1 and CDR2 from the germline V gene are LNHNV and YYDKDF (reference sequence). CDR3 DNA sequence: TGTGCCACCAGCAGAGGCACAGGGGGCAGGAGTGGCTACACCTTC. Translating it yields CATSRGTGGRSGYTF. Full variable domain (remainder filled in from reference TRBV15 and TRBJ1-2): DAMVIQNPRYQVTQFGKPVTLSCSQTLNHNVMYWYQQKSSQAPKLLFHYYDKDFNNEADTPDNFQSRRPNTSFCFLDIRSPGLGDTAMYLCATSRGTGGRSGYTFGSGTRLTVV.

This sequence joins TRBV4-2 and TRBJ2-1, with unresolved D. CDR1 is LGHNA and CDR2 is YNFKEQ in the germline V gene. The CDR3 consists of 16 residues. V dropped 2 bases and J dropped 0 bases, with 11 bases sitting between them. The CDR3 here is CASSQSAASSYNEQFF. CDR3 DNA sequence: TGTGCCAGCAGCCAATCCGCGGCAAGCTCCTACAATGAGCAGTTCTTC.

This clonotype showed up just a few times. The rearrangement uses TRBV28 and TRBJ2-5, with no clear D. The CDR3 extends over 14 amino acids. Germline CDR1 and CDR2: MDHEN and SYDVKM. V was clipped by 7 bases and J by 4 bases, with 16 bases between them. DNA of the CDR3: TGTGCCAGCACCGCTGGTACGGGTCGAGAGACCCAGTACTTC. This translates into CASTAGTGRETQYF.

This clonotype was seen more than once but under ten times. The chain is built from TRBV5-1 and TRBJ2-7; D unresolved. Trimming took 4 bases from V and 5 from J, leaving 13 bases between them. CDR1 is SGHRS and CDR2 is YFSETQ in the germline V gene. This CDR3 has 13 amino acids. DNA for the CDR3: TGCGCCAGCAGCCCCCTGGGCACCGACGAGCAGTACTTC. The encoded protein is CASSPLGTDEQYF. The complete variable domain, with remaining parts taken from reference TRBV5-1 and TRBJ2-7, reads KAGVTQTPRYLIKTRGQQVTLSCSPISGHRSVSWYQQTPGQGLQFLFEYFSETQRNKGNFPGRFSGRQFSNSRSEMNVSTLELGDSALYLCASSPLGTDEQYFGPGTRLTVT.

This sequence joins TRBV29-1 and TRBJ2-7; 8 bases align to TRBD1. CDR3 size: 23 residues. Germline V gene lookup returns CDR1 SQVTM and CDR2 ANQGSEA. Trimming at V came to 7 bases and at J to 5 bases, leaving 40 bases not matched to a gene. The CDR3 DNA is TGCAGCGCTGGGGTCACCAATGAAGCTGTAACATTGTGGGGACAGGTCACCCCTAACGAGCAGTACTTC. It specifies CSAGVTNEAVTLWGQVTPNEQYF.

This clonotype came up a few times. This sequence joins TRBV28 and TRBJ1-4; no clear D gene. The CDR3 contains 16 residues. The V end lost 1 base, the J end lost 0 bases, and 9 bases lay between the germline ends. Germline loops: CDR1 MDHEN, CDR2 SYDVKM. The CDR3, as DNA: TGTGCCAGCAGTTTATTCGCTCCAGCAACTAATGAAAAACTGTTTTTT. Its translation: CASSLFAPATNEKLFF.

V is TRBV27 and J is TRBJ2-3; no definite D call. V gave up 6 bases and J gave up 6 bases, with 10 bases separating them. The CDR3 covers 12 residues. Germline CDR1 reads MNHEY; CDR2 reads SMNVEV (reference sequence). The CDR3 here is CASSMTGDTQYF. The CDR3 DNA follows: TGTGCCAGCAGCATGACTGGGGATACGCAGTATTTT.

This clonotype showed up just a few times. The chain employs TRBV20-1 and TRBJ2-1; no clear D. CDR1 and CDR2 from the germline V gene are DFQATT and SNEGSKA (reference sequence). V gave up 3 bases and J gave up 10 bases, with 16 bases separating them. The CDR3 is 13 residues long. The DNA for the CDR3 is TGCAGTGCTAGCCATCCCCTACAATTAGAGCAGTTCTTC. Translating gives CSASHPLQLEQFF.

V is TRBV9 and J is TRBJ2-1; D is possibly TRBD1 or TRBD2 (5 bases each). The CDR3 is 17 amino acids. Germline-derived CDR1 and CDR2 are SGDLS and YYNGEE. Deletions cut 4 bases from V and 2 bases from J, with 19 bases between. The CDR3 coding sequence is TGTGCCAGCAGCCTCGGGGCCCGGGGCCTCACCTACAATGAGCAGTTCTTC. Translating gives CASSLGARGLTYNEQFF.

This clonotype was observed a few times. This rearrangement joins TRBV6-5 to TRBJ2-1, with 7 nucleotides matching TRBD2. From germline, CDR1 is MNHEY and CDR2 SVGAGI. The CDR3 loop spans 13 amino acids. Trimming took 7 bases from V and 4 from J; bases not matched to a gene: 4. This CDR3 is CASTAGLYNEQFF. As DNA, the CDR3 is TGTGCCAGCACAGCGGGGTTGTACAATGAGCAGTTCTTC.

This clonotype was counted only a few times. This sequence joins TRBV28 and TRBJ1-2; D not certain. V was shortened by 5 bases and J by 2 bases, with 15 bases between the two germline ends. In germline, CDR1 is MDHEN, CDR2 SYDVKM. The CDR3 sequence is 15 residues long. In DNA, the CDR3 is TGTGCCAGCAGTACACCCGAGGACGGAAACTATGGCTACACCTTC. Translated: CASSTPEDGNYGYTF.

This clonotype was counted only a few times. The rearrangement joins TRBV12-3 or TRBV12-4 to TRBJ2-2; 7 bases are a match to TRBD1. The J segment lost 8 bases and the V segment lost 3 bases, leaving 9 bases of the junction unmatched. CDR3 length equals 15 residues. CDR3 in amino acids: CASSLRQGDGGELFF. DNA of the CDR3: TGTGCCAGCAGTTTGCGGCAGGGGGATGGGGGGGAGCTGTTTTTT.

This clonotype was counted at least ten times. V is TRBV6-6 and J is TRBJ2-7; TRBD1 matches 7 bases. The germline gives CDR1 MNHNY, CDR2 SVGAGI (reference sequence). After removal of 10 bases from V and 0 bases from J, the junction contained 6 bases not matched to a gene. This CDR3 region has 13 residues. The CDR3 sequence: CATLPGGSYEQYF. CDR3 bases: TGTGCCACCCTTCCAGGGGGCTCCTACGAGCAGTACTTC.

This clonotype has a handful of counts. The V call is TRBV5-1, the J call TRBJ2-5; TRBD1 is a possible D gene (6 bases). Per germline, CDR1 SGHRS and CDR2 YFSETQ. The CDR3 spans 15 residues. V lost 5 bases to trimming and J lost 5 bases, with 19 bases between them. In DNA, the CDR3 is TGCGCCAGCAGGCGGACAGCCATATGGGAGGAGACCCAGTACTTC. Its translation: CASRRTAIWEETQYF.

The chain carries TRBV12-3 or TRBV12-4 and TRBJ2-5; D is undetermined. The CDR3 consists of 13 residues. V was cut by 5 bases and J by 3 bases, with 10 bases left in between. The CDR3 loop reads CASSIEWKETQYF. CDR3 bases: TGTGCCAGCAGTATAGAGTGGAAAGAGACCCAGTACTTC.